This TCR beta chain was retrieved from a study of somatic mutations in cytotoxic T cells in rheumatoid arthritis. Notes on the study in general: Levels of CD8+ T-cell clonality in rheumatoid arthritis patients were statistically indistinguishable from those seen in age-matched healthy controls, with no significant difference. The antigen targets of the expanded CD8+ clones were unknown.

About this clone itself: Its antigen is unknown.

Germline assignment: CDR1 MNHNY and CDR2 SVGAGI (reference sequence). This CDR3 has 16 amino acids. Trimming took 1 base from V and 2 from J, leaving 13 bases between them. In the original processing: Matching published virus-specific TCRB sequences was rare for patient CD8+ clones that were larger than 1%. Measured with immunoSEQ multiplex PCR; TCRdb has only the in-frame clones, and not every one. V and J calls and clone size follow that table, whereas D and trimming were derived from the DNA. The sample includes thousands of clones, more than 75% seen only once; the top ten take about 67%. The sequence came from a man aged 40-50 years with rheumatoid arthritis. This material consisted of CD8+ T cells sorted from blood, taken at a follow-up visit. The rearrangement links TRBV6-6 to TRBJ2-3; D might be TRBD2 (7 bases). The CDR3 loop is CASSYYRGGDTDTQYF. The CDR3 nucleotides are TGTGCCAGCAGTTACTATAGGGGGGGCGACACAGATACGCAGTATTTT.